This TCR beta chain was captured in a study of PD-1 blockade in classical Hodgkin lymphoma. Assay used: immunoSEQ multiplex PCR; TCRdb lists only in-frame clones, some missing. The table lists about 90,000 clones, about 91% of them singletons. Notes on this clone: Its antigen is currently unknown.

Brentuximab vedotin exposure varied among the patients, all of whom had relapsed after autologous stem cell transplantation. This CDR3 is built from 15 residues. Looked up from germline, CDR1 is SGHAT and CDR2 is FQDESV (reference sequence). Trimming took off 2 bases at V and 4 bases at J, with 15 bases between the two ends. Study findings and constraints: Patients newly diagnosed and complete responders had comparable baseline diversity.

The receptor was isolated from a human donor with classical Hodgkin lymphoma. The V call is TRBV11-1, the J call TRBJ2-7; D possibly corresponds to TRBD1 (6 bases). The sequences come from peripheral blood mononuclear cells (PBMCs), collected before the second cycle of nivolumab. The CDR3: CASSLTQGRIYEQYF. CDR3 bases: TGTGCCAGCAGCTTAACACAGGGCCGAATATACGAGCAGTACTTC. The complete variable domain, with remaining parts taken from reference TRBV11-1 and TRBJ2-7, reads EAEVAQSPRYKITEKSQAVAFWCDPISGHATLYWYRQILGQGPELLVQFQDESVVDDSQLPKDRFSAERLKGVDSTLKIQPAELGDSAMYLCASSLTQGRIYEQYFGPGTRLTVT.